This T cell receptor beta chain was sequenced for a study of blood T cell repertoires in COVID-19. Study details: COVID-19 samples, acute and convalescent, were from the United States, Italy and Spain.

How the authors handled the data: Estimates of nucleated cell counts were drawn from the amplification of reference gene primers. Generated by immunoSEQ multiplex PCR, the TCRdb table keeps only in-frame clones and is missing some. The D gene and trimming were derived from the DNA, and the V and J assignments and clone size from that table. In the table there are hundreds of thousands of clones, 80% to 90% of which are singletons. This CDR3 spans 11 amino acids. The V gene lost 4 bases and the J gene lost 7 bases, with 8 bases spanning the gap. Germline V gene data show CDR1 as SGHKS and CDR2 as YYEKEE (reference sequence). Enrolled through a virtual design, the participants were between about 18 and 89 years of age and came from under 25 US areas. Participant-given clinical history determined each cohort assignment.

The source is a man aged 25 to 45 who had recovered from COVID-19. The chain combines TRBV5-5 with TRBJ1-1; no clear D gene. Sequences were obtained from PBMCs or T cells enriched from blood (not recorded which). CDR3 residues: CASSTQFEAFF. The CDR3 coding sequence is TGTGCCAGCAGCACACAGTTTGAAGCTTTCTTT.